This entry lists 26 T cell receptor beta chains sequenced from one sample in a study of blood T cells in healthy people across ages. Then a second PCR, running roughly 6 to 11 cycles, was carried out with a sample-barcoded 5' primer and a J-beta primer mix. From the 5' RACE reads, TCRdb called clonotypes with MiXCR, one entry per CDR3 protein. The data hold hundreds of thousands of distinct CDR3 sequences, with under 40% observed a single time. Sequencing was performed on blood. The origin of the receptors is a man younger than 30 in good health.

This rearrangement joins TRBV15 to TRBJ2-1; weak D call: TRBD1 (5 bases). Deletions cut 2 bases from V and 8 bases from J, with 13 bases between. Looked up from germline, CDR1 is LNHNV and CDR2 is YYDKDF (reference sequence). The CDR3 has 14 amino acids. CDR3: CATSRRGLGHEQFF. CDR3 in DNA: TGTGCCACCAGCAGAAGGGGTCTAGGCCATGAGCAGTTCTTC.

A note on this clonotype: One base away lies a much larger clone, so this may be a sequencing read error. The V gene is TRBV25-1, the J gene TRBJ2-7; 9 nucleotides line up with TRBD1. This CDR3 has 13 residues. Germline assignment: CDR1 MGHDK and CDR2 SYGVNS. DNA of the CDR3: TGTGCCAGCAGCCAAGGGACAGGGAACGAGCGGTACTTC. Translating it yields CASSQGTGNERYF.

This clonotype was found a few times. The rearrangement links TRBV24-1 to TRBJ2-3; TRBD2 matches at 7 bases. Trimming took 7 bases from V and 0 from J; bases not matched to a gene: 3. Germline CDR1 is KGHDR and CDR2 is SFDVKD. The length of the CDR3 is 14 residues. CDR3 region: CATRASGSTDTQYF. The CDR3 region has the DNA TGTGCCACCAGGGCTAGCGGAAGCACAGATACGCAGTATTTT.

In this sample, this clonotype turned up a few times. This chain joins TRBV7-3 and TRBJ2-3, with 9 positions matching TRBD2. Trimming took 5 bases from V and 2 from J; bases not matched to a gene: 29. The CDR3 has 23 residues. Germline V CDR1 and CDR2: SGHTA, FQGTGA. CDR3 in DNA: TGTGCCAGCAGCCCCCCTGGCCCTCATAGCGGGGGCCAGATGGATCGGGCCACAGATACGCAGTATTTT. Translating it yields CASSPPGPHSGGQMDRATDTQYF.

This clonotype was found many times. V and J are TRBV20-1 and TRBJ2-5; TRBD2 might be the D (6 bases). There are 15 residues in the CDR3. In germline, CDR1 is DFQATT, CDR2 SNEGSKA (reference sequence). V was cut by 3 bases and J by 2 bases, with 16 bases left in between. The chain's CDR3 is CSASPQRAVQETQYF. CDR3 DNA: TGCAGTGCTAGCCCCCAGCGGGCGGTACAAGAGACCCAGTACTTC.

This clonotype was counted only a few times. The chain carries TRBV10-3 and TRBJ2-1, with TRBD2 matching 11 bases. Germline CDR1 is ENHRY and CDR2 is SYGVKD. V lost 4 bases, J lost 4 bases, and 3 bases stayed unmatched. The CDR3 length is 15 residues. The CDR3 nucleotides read TGTGCCATCAGTGCTGGGACTAGCGGATACAATGAGCAGTTCTTC. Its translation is CAISAGTSGYNEQFF.

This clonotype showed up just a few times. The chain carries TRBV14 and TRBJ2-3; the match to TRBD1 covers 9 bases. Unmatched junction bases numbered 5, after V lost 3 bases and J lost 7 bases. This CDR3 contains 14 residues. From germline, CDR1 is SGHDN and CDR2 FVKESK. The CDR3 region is CASSHRDRVYTQYF. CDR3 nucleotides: TGTGCCAGCAGCCACCGGGACAGGGTTTATACGCAGTATTTT.

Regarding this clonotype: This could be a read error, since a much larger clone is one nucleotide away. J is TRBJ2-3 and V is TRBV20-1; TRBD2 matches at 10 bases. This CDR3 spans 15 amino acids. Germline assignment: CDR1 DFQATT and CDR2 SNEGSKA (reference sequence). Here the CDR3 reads CSAELAGENTGTQYF. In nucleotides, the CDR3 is TGCAGTGCTGAGCTAGCGGGGGAGAACACAGGTACGCAGTATTTT.

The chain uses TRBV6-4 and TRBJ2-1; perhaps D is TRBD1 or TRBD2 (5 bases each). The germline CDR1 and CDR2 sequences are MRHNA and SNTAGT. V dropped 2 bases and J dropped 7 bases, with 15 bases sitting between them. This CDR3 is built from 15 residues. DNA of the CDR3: TGTGCCAGCAGTGACCCCGGAAGAGGGGTTAATGAGCAGTTCTTC. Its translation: CASSDPGRGVNEQFF.

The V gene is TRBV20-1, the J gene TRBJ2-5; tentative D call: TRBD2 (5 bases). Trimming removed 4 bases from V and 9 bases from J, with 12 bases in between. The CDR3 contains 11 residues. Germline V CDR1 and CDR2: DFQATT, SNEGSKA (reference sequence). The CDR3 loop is CSATSPEAQYF. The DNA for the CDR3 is TGCAGTGCTACCTCCCCGGAGGCCCAGTACTTC.

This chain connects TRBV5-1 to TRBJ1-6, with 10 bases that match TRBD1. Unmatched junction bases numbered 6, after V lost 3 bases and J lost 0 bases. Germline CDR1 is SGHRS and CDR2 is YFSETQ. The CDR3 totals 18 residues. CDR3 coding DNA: TGCGCCAGCAGCTCGGGGACAGGGGACTACTCCTATAATTCACCCCTCCACTTT. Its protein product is CASSSGTGDYSYNSPLHF.

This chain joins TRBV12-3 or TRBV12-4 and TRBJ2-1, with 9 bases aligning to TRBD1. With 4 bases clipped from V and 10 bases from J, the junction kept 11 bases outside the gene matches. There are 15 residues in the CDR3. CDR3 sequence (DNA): TGTGCCAGCAGTTACCGGGACAGGGAGGGAGGGGAGCAGTTCTTC. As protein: CASSYRDREGGEQFF.

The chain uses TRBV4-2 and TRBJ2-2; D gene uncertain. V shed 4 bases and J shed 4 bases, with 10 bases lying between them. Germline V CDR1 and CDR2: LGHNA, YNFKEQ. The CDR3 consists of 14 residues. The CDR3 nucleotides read TGTGCCAGCAGCCGAGTCCAAGGCACCGGGGAGCTGTTTTTT. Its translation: CASSRVQGTGELFF.

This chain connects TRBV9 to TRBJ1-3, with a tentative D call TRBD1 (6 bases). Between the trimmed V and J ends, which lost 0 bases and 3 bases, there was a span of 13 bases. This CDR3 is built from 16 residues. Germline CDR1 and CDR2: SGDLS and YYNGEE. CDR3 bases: TGTGCCAGCAGCGTAGACCGCACAGGGATTGGAAACACCATATATTTT. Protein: CASSVDRTGIGNTIYF.

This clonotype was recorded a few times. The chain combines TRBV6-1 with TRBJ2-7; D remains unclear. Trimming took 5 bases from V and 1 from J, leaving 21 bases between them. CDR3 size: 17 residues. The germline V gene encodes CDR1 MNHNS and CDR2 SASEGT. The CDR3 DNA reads TGTGCCAGCAGTCCCCTGTTTAGGCGGTCCCAGTCCTACGAGCAGTACTTC. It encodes CASSPLFRRSQSYEQYF.

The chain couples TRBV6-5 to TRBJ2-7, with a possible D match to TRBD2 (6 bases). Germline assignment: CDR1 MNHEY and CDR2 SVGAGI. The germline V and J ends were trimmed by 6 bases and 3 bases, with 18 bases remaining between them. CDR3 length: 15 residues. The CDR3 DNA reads TGTGCCAGCAGGCCCGGGGGTAGTGGGGGCTACGAGCAGTACTTC. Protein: CASRPGGSGGYEQYF.

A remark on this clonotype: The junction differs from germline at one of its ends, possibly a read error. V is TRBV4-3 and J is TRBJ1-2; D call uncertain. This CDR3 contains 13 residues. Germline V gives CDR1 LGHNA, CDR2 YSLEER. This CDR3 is CAISPRREAGYTF. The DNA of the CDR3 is TGCGCCATCAGCCCACGGCGAGAGGCTGGCTACACCTTC.

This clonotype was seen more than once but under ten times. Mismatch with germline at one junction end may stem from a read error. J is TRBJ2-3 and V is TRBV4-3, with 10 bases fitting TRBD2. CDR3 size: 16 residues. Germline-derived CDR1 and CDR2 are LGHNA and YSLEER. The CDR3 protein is CASSQSGGLAPDTRYF. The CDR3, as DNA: TGCGCCAGCAGCCAAAGTGGGGGACTAGCGCCAGATACGCGGTATTTT.

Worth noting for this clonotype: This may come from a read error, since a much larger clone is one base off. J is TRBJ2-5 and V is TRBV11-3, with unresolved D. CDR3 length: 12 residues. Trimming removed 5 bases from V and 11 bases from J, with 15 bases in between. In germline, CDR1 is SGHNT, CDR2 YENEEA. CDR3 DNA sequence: TGTGCCAGCAGCGGGTGGAACAATGAGCAGTACTTC. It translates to CASSGWNNEQYF.

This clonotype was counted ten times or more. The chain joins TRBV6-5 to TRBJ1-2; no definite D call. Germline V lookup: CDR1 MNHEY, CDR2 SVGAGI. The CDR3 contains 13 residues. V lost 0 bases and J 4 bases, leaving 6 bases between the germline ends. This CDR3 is CASSYSAVYGYTF. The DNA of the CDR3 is TGTGCCAGCAGTTACTCTGCAGTCTATGGCTACACCTTC.

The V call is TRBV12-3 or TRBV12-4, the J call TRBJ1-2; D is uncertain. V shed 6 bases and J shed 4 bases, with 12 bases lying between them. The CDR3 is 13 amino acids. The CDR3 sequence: CASSPRPLYGYTF. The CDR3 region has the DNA TGTGCCAGCAGCCCCAGGCCCCTCTATGGCTACACCTTC.

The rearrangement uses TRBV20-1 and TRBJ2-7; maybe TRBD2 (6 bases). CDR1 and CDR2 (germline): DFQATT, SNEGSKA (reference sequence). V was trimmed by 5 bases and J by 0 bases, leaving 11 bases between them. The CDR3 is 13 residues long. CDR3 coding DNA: TGCAGTGCTCTTAGCGGAAGCTCCTACGAGCAGTACTTC. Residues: CSALSGSSYEQYF.

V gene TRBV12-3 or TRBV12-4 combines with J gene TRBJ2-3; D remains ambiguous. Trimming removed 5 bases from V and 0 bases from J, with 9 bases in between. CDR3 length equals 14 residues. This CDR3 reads CASSPDFSTDTQYF. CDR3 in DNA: TGTGCCAGCAGTCCAGATTTCAGCACAGATACGCAGTATTTT.

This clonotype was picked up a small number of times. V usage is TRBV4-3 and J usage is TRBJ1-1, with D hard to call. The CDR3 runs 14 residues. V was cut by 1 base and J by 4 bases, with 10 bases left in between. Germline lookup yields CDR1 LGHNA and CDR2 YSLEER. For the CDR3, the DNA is TGCGCCAGCAGCCAAGGCACAGTCGTCACTGAAGCTTTCTTT. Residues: CASSQGTVVTEAFF.

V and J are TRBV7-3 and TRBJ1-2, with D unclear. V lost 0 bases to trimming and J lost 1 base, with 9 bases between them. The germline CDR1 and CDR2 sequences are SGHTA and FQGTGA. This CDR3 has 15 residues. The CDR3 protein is CASSLTGSSNYGYTF. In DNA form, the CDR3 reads TGTGCCAGCAGCTTAACGGGCAGCAGTAACTATGGCTACACCTTC. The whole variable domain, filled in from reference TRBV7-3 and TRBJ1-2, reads GAGVSQTPSNKVTEKGKYVELRCDPISGHTALYWYRQSLGQGPEFLIYFQGTGAADDSGLPNDRFFAVRPEGSVSTLKIQRTERGDSAVYLCASSLTGSSNYGYTFGSGTRLTVV.

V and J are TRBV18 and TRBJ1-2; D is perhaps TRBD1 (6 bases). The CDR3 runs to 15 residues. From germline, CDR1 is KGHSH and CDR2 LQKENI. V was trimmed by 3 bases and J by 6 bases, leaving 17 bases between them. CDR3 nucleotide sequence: TGTGCCAGCTCACCTGGAAAGTGGAGGACAGATGGCTACACCTTC. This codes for CASSPGKWRTDGYTF.